Listed below are T cell receptor beta chains from one sample, sequenced in a study of molecular identifiers for immune sequencing clone quantification. Each CDR3 protein is one row after TCRdb ran MiXCR on the PCR reads. This sample has about half a million distinct CDR3 sequences, with roughly 24% found just once. Material: naive CD8+ T cells from blood, with Jurkat cell RNA spiked in. Every receptor here comes from a human donor in good health. Some libraries in this study had Jurkat cell RNA spiked in. The CDR3 runs from the conserved cysteine through the conserved F or W. Fields, in order: clone size, V gene, D gene, J gene, CDR3 length, CDR3 protein, CDR3 DNA. D genes are given only for firm matches. Rows give clone size only sometimes, using once, few, many, or a class for an expanded clone.

few,TRBV12-3/TRBV12-4,TRBD1,TRBJ1-1,14,CASSLSTGGSEAFF,TGTGCCAGCAGTTTAAGCACAGGGGGCTCTGAAGCTTTCTTT
-,TRBV7-6,-,TRBJ2-2,16,CASSLALTGVSGELFF,TGTGCCAGCAGCTTAGCTCTGACGGGAGTATCCGGGGAGCTGTTTTTT
-,TRBV20-1,-,TRBJ1-1,14,CSAYPSRINTEAFF,TGCAGTGCGTACCCGAGTAGGATTAACACTGAAGCTTTCTTT
-,TRBV5-3,-,TRBJ1-1,12,CASSSRHTEAFF,TGTGCCAGCAGCTCCCGACACACTGAAGCTTTTTTT
few,TRBV3-1,-,TRBJ1-4,13,CASLPRDGEKLFF,TGTGCCAGCTTACCCCGGGACGGAGAAAAACTGTTTTTT
-,TRBV19,TRBD2,TRBJ2-1,17,CASSIDSLAGEYNEQFF,TGTGCCAGTAGTATAGATAGTCTAGCGGGAGAATACAATGAGCAGTTCTTC
-,TRBV7-9,-,TRBJ2-5,16,CASSSTHRDWLETQYF,TGTGCCAGCAGCTCAACCCACAGGGATTGGTTAGAGACCCAGTACTTC
-,TRBV6-2/TRBV6-3,TRBD1,TRBJ2-7,13,CASSPGTGYEQCF,TGTGCCAGCAGCCCCGGGACAGGCTACGAGCAGTGCTTC
-,TRBV20-1,-,TRBJ1-6,15,CSARDWRQVNSPLHF,TGCAGTGCTAGAGATTGGCGCCAGGTGAATTCACCCCTCCACTTT
many,TRBV12-3/TRBV12-4,-,TRBJ1-5,14,CASSLVGQNQPQHF,TGTGCCAGCAGTTTAGTTGGCCAGAATCAGCCCCAGCATTTT
few,TRBV9,TRBD1,TRBJ2-2,15,CASSGGSTGTGELFF,TGTGCCAGCAGCGGAGGATCGACAGGGACCGGGGAGCTGTTTTTT
-,TRBV3-1,-,TRBJ2-1,13,CASSPERSNEQFF,TGTGCCAGCAGCCCGGAACGATCTAATGAGCAGTTCTTC
-,TRBV7-2,TRBD2,TRBJ2-3,15,CASSAGGGSTDTQYF,TGTGCCAGCAGCGCTGGCGGGGGAAGCACAGATACGCAGTATTTT
-,TRBV12-3/TRBV12-4,-,TRBJ1-2,12,CAIQVANYGYTF,TGTGCCATACAGGTAGCTAACTATGGCTACACCTTC
-,TRBV18,TRBD1,TRBJ1-1,15,CASSPPDRGGTEAFF,TGTGCCAGCTCACCGCCGGACAGGGGGGGCACTGAAGCTTTCTTT
-,TRBV10-1,TRBD2,TRBJ2-7,15,CASKSLAGLVYEQYF,TGCGCCAGCAAGAGCTTAGCGGGGTTAGTCTACGAGCAGTACTTC
-,TRBV24-1,TRBD1,TRBJ2-2,17,CATRGSGTGGLTGELFF,TGTGCCACCCGCGGGTCCGGGACAGGGGGCTTGACGGGGGAGCTGTTTTTT
-,TRBV4-2,-,TRBJ2-2,16,CASSQNPMWATGGLYF,TGTGCCAGCAGCCAAAACCCTATGTGGGCCACCGGGGGGCTGTATTTT
many,TRBV5-1,TRBD1,TRBJ1-1,18,CASSSQTGGGVEDTEAFF,TGCGCCAGCAGCTCGCAGACAGGGGGCGGAGTGGAAGACACTGAAGCTTTCTTT
-,TRBV7-9,TRBD2,TRBJ2-7,13,CASRGLAEYEQYF,TGTGCCAGCAGAGGTCTAGCGGAGTACGAGCAGTACTTC
-,TRBV5-4,-,TRBJ2-3,20,CASSLMPGVGLMPGTDTQYF,TGTGCCAGCAGCCTCATGCCTGGGGTTGGGTTGATGCCGGGCACAGATACGCAGTATTTT
many,TRBV4-3,-,TRBJ1-1,15,CASSQDLRGKTEAFF,TGCGCCAGCAGCCAAGATCTGAGGGGGAAGACTGAAGCTTTCTTT
many,TRBV20-1,TRBD1,TRBJ2-3,16,CSASGDDVVKGQAQYF,TGCAGTGCTAGCGGTGATGATGTTGTAAAAGGACAGGCGCAGTATTTT
-,TRBV7-2,TRBD2,TRBJ2-7,17,CASSLSLASGGAYEQYF,TGTGCCAGCAGCCTTTCATTGGCTAGTGGGGGGGCCTACGAGCAGTACTTC
many,TRBV5-1,-,TRBJ2-3,15,CASSLDISSTDTQYF,TGCGCCAGCAGCTTGGACATTAGTAGCACAGATACGCAGTATTTT
-,TRBV4-1,TRBD1,TRBJ2-7,15,CASSHQTTGGDGQYF,TGCGCCAGCAGCCACCAAACCACAGGGGGAGACGGGCAGTACTTC
many,TRBV11-2,TRBD2,TRBJ2-4,15,CATRGGGDGKNIQYF,TGTGCCACACGGGGCGGGGGTGATGGCAAAAACATTCAGTACTTC
many,TRBV14,-,TRBJ1-1,16,CASSQETPVMNTEAFF,TGTGCCAGCAGCCAAGAAACACCCGTAATGAACACTGAAGCTTTCTTT
-,TRBV20-1,TRBD1,TRBJ2-1,20,CSAIPSGTGDPWLTYNEQFF,TGCAGTGCGATCCCCTCCGGGACAGGGGATCCTTGGTTAACCTACAATGAGCAGTTCTTC
-,TRBV28,TRBD1,TRBJ1-1,16,CASSPPGQIMNTEAFF,TGTGCCAGCAGCCCCCCGGGACAGATCATGAACACTGAAGCTTTCTTT
-,TRBV4-1,-,TRBJ2-5,15,CASSQEGGGEETQYF,TGCGCCAGCAGCCAAGAGGGAGGGGGGGAAGAGACCCAGTACTTC
-,TRBV7-9,-,TRBJ2-2,15,CASSLSRGPSGELFF,TGTGCCAGCAGCTTGTCCCGGGGCCCTTCCGGGGAGCTGTTTTTT
once,TRBV4-1,TRBD1,TRBJ2-7,15,CTSSQEDRASYEQYF,TGCACCAGCAGCCAAGAAGACAGGGCCTCCTACGAGCAGTACTTC
-,TRBV12-5,-,TRBJ2-5,13,CASGCNPRETQYF,TGTGCTAGTGGTTGTAACCCCCGAGAGACCCAGTACTTC
-,TRBV24-1,-,TRBJ2-3,14,CATSRTDHPDTQYF,TGTGCCACCAGCCGGACTGATCACCCAGATACGCAGTATTTT
many,TRBV2,-,TRBJ1-5,15,CASSEGPGGFQPQHF,TGTGCCAGCAGTGAAGGGCCAGGTGGTTTTCAGCCCCAGCATTTT
-,TRBV7-2,TRBD1,TRBJ2-5,13,CASSRDSSETQYF,TGTGCCAGCAGCCGGGACAGCTCGGAGACCCAGTACTTC
-,TRBV5-4,TRBD2,TRBJ2-7,17,CASSLGGLAGEAYEQYF,TGTGCCAGCAGCTTGGGGGGACTAGCGGGGGAGGCCTACGAGCAGTACTTC
many,TRBV12-3/TRBV12-4,TRBD2,TRBJ2-3,16,CASSPASGTYTDTQYF,TGTGCCAGCTCCCCGGCTAGCGGGACCTACACAGATACGCAGTATTTT
-,TRBV19,TRBD1,TRBJ2-7,15,CASSLGDRGSGEQYF,TGTGCCAGTAGTTTAGGGGACAGGGGTTCAGGCGAGCAGTACTTC
-,TRBV13,TRBD1,TRBJ1-6,15,CASSMSRDRVSPLHF,TGTGCCAGCAGCATGTCCCGGGACAGGGTTTCACCCCTCCACTTT
-,TRBV20-1,TRBD1,TRBJ2-4,18,CSASQDRTFRQAKNIQYF,TGCAGTGCTAGTCAGGACAGGACGTTTAGACAAGCCAAAAACATTCAGTACTTC
few,TRBV7-9,TRBD1,TRBJ2-7,13,CASSYPQGYEQYF,TGTGCCAGCAGCTACCCACAGGGGTACGAGCAGTACTTC
many,TRBV7-9,-,TRBJ2-3,14,CAFGEGAGTDTQYF,TGTGCCTTTGGGGAGGGGGCTGGCACAGATACGCAGTATTTT
-,TRBV7-6,-,TRBJ2-3,16,CATTQKAVPVPHTQYF,TGTGCCACCACCCAAAAGGCCGTACCCGTCCCACATACGCAGTATTTT
many,TRBV4-1,TRBD1,TRBJ2-7,15,CASRTADRGSYEQYF,TGCGCCAGCAGGACGGCGGACAGGGGCTCCTACGAGCAGTACTTC
many,TRBV3-1,TRBD2,TRBJ2-3,15,CASSQTSGVADTQYF,TGTGCCAGCAGCCAGACTAGCGGGGTGGCAGATACGCAGTATTTT
-,TRBV12-3/TRBV12-4,-,TRBJ1-2,16,CASSHAGTGYLYGYTF,TGTGCCAGCAGTCACGCCGGTACAGGGTATCTATATGGCTACACCTTC
many,TRBV27,-,TRBJ1-1,15,CASSAWGDQNTEAFF,TGTGCCAGCAGTGCTTGGGGCGATCAAAACACTGAAGCTTTCTTT
many,TRBV14,-,TRBJ2-7,15,CASSPSTESSYEQYF,TGTGCCAGCAGCCCCTCGACAGAGAGCTCCTACGAGCAGTACTTC
few,TRBV12-3/TRBV12-4,TRBD1,TRBJ2-3,18,CASSLGRMARGHEDTQYF,TGTGCCAGCAGCCTAGGGCGGATGGCCAGGGGGCATGAAGATACGCAGTATTTT
-,TRBV28,-,TRBJ2-5,17,CASSLSPAEAIQETQYF,TGTGCCAGCAGTTTATCCCCAGCGGAGGCTATCCAAGAGACCCAGTACTTC
-,TRBV4-3,-,TRBJ2-6,15,CAGSPRNSGANVLTF,TGCGCCGGCAGCCCCAGAAACTCTGGGGCCAACGTCCTGACTTTC
few,TRBV7-9,-,TRBJ1-1,12,CASSEPGNEAFF,TGTGCCAGCAGCGAACCGGGAAATGAAGCTTTCTTT
-,TRBV4-1,TRBD1,TRBJ1-5,16,CASSPEDRGMNQPQHF,TGCGCCAGCAGCCCGGAGGACAGGGGCATGAATCAGCCCCAGCATTTT